This T cell receptor beta chain was captured by sequencing in a study of a mutant IDH1 vaccine in newly diagnosed glioma. Looking at the study overall: Administration of eight vaccinations to patients took place in weeks 1, 3, 5, 7, 11, 15, 19, 23. Former treatment meant radiotherapy, temozolomide, or both; the majority had gotten both. Sex distribution of treated patients was about 60% male and about 38% female; mean age was around 40 years.

The time point: week 11, during vaccination. Vaccination used 300 ug of mutant IDH1 20-mer peptide per dose, with topical imiquimod. This clone is a singleton in its sample. The target antigen is unknown. Generated by immunoSEQ multiplex PCR, the TCRdb table keeps only in-frame clones and is missing some. The data hold about 110,000 clones, with roughly 90% observed a single time. The input for sequencing was PBMCs, taken from a glioma patient whose treatment included an IDH1 peptide vaccine. The TCR sequence derives from a woman between 50 and 59 years old with glioma.

Here the CDR3 reads CASSVQGAYEQYF. For the CDR3, the DNA is TGTGCCAGTAGTGTACAGGGGGCCTACGAGCAGTACTTC. The rearrangement uses TRBV19 and TRBJ2-7, with 8 bases aligning to TRBD1. V was pared by 5 bases and J by 2 bases, with 2 bases of the junction left unmatched. The length of the CDR3 is 13 residues. Germline V gene sequence: CDR1 LNHDA, CDR2 SQIVND (reference sequence).